The rows below give T cell receptor beta chains drawn from one sample of a study of blood T cell repertoires in COVID-19. Sequenced by immunoSEQ multiplex PCR; TCRdb stores in-frame clones only, minus some. The sample yields around 200,000 clones, roughly 90% seen once. The sample consisted of PBMCs or T cells enriched from blood (not recorded which). The receptors originated from a woman aged 25 to 39 who had been exposed to COVID-19. The CDR3 runs from the conserved cysteine through the conserved F or W. D genes are given only for firm matches. Clone size, where shown, is once, few, many, or a class for clones that have expanded.

J gene,D gene,V gene,clone size,CDR3 DNA,CDR3 protein
TRBJ2-2,NA,TRBV4-2,once,TGTGCCAGCAGCCAAGAGAGTAGGACTCTGGGCGGGGAGCTGTTTTTT,CASSQESRTLGGELFF
TRBJ1-4,TRBD1,TRBV12-5,NA,TGTGCTAGTGGTTCCGGGACAGCTGGGGAAAAACTGTTTTTT,CASGSGTAGEKLFF
TRBJ1-3,TRBD1,TRBV12-3/TRBV12-4,NA,TGTGCCAGCAGCGGGACAGCTGGAAACACCATATATTTT,CASSGTAGNTIYF
TRBJ1-4,NA,TRBV19,NA,TGTGCCAGTAGTATAGTACCGGGATTTAATGAAAAACTGTTTTTT,CASSIVPGFNEKLFF
TRBJ1-4,NA,TRBV6-5,NA,TGTGCCAGCAGCCGTCTTGGGAGGGGGTTTGAAAAACTGTTTTTT,CASSRLGRGFEKLFF
TRBJ2-3,NA,TRBV9,NA,TGTGCCAGCAGCCTTGCGGAAAGGCGCACAGATACGCAGTATTTT,CASSLAERRTDTQYF
TRBJ2-6,TRBD1,TRBV9,NA,TGTGCCAGCAGCGTAGAAATAGGGACAGGGATTTTGGGCTCTGGGGCCAACGTCCTGACTTTC,CASSVEIGTGILGSGANVLTF
TRBJ2-6,NA,TRBV19,NA,TGTGCCAGTAAGCAGGGAAACTCTGGGGCCAACGTCCTGACTTTC,CASKQGNSGANVLTF
TRBJ2-6,TRBD2,TRBV27,once,TGTGCCAGCAGTTTTGGGGGGGCTGGGGCCAACGTCCTGACTTTC,CASSFGGAGANVLTF
TRBJ2-7,TRBD1,TRBV27,NA,TGTGCCAGCAGCAGGGACAGGGGGGAGGCTCTATCCTACGAGCAGTACTTC,CASSRDRGEALSYEQYF
TRBJ1-1,TRBD1,TRBV9,NA,TGTGCCAGCAGCGCAACGACAGGGCCGACCACTGAAGCTTTCTTT,CASSATTGPTTEAFF
TRBJ2-7,TRBD2,TRBV3-1/TRBV3-2,NA,TGTGCCAGCAGCCATAAGCGGGGGCCCTCCTACGAGCAGTACTTC,CASSHKRGPSYEQYF
TRBJ1-1,NA,TRBV5-1,NA,TGCGCCAGCCAACAAACAGGGCATGAAACTGAAGCTTTCTTT,CASQQTGHETEAFF
TRBJ2-3,TRBD2,TRBV24-1,NA,TGTGCCACCGGCGGACTAGCGGGGGGGCGAACAGATACGCAGTATTTT,CATGGLAGGRTDTQYF
TRBJ2-5,NA,TRBV2,NA,TGTGCCAGCAGTGAACAGGGTAGGGGAGAGACCCAGTACTTC,CASSEQGRGETQYF
TRBJ2-5,NA,TRBV15,NA,TGTGCCACCAGCCCACAAGAGACCCAGTACTTC,CATSPQETQYF
TRBJ2-5,NA,TRBV19,once,TGTGCCAGTACCGGATCGGGGATACGAGAGACCCAGTACTTC,CASTGSGIRETQYF
TRBJ1-4,NA,TRBV5-6,NA,TGTGCCAGCAGCTTGACAGGATCCTCCCGGGAGGGTGAAAAACTGTTTTTT,CASSLTGSSREGEKLFF
TRBJ2-3,NA,TRBV29-1,NA,TGCAGCGTTGAAGCGGGTACCGGCACAGATACGCAGTATTTT,CSVEAGTGTDTQYF
TRBJ1-2,TRBD1,TRBV7-3,NA,TGTGCCAGCAGCCCACAGGGGGGGCAGATAGATGGCTACACCTTC,CASSPQGGQIDGYTF
TRBJ1-3,TRBD1,TRBV7-8,NA,TGTGCCAGCAGCTTAATATTGGGACAGCCACTCGCCTCTGGAAACACCATATATTTT,CASSLILGQPLASGNTIYF
TRBJ1-4,NA,TRBV19,NA,TGTGCCAGTAGTACCACAGGGTATTATCCCGGAAAACTGTTTTTT,CASSTTGYYPGKLFF
TRBJ1-4,TRBD1,TRBV6-5,NA,TGTGCCAGCAGGCCGGGACAGAGTAATGAAAAACTGTTTTTT,CASRPGQSNEKLFF
TRBJ2-3,TRBD2,TRBV27,NA,TGTGCCAGCAGGCTGACTAGCGGGGGGGCCGGTACGCAGTATTTT,CASRLTSGGAGTQYF
TRBJ1-6,TRBD1,TRBV5-1,NA,TGCGCCAGCAGCTTGTCAGGGGGCGATTCACCCCTCCACTTT,CASSLSGGDSPLHF
TRBJ2-3,TRBD2,TRBV9,NA,TGTGCCAGCAGCGTATTAGCGGGGGGCCTTAGCACAGATACGCAGTATTTT,CASSVLAGGLSTDTQYF
TRBJ1-2,NA,TRBV27,NA,TGTGCCAGCAGTCGAAGAGCGGGACCTAACTATGGCTACACCTTC,CASSRRAGPNYGYTF
TRBJ1-6,NA,TRBV7-3,NA,TGTGCCAGCAGCTTGAGCAATAATTCACCCCTCCACTTT,CASSLSNNSPLHF
TRBJ1-6,NA,TRBV30,once,TGTGCCTGGAGTGTATCCGGGGTTTTGTCACCCCTCCACTTT,CAWSVSGVLSPLHF
TRBJ2-7,NA,TRBV20-1,NA,TGCAGTGCTAGGTACAAGTACGAGCAGTACTTC,CSARYKYEQYF
TRBJ2-7,NA,TRBV2,few,TGTGCCAGCACCCTGGATAGGGGCAGGTACGAGCAGTACTTC,CASTLDRGRYEQYF
TRBJ1-2,NA,TRBV19,NA,TGTGCCAGTAGTCCCAGGGGAAGCTATGGCTACACCTTC,CASSPRGSYGYTF
TRBJ2-7,NA,TRBV3-1/TRBV3-2,NA,TGTGCCAGCAGCCCGTCACCCCTAGCCGGCTACGAGCAGTACTTC,CASSPSPLAGYEQYF
TRBJ1-5,NA,TRBV2,NA,TGTGCCAGCAGTGCGCCCGGGTATAGCAATCAGCCCCAGCATTTT,CASSAPGYSNQPQHF
TRBJ1-3,TRBD1,TRBV30,few,TGTGCCTCCAGGGGGCCTGGAAACACCATATATTTT,CASRGPGNTIYF
TRBJ1-3,TRBD1,TRBV2,NA,TGTGCCACAGAGCCGGGACAGGGCTTCTCTGGAAACACCATATATTTT,CATEPGQGFSGNTIYF
TRBJ1-2,TRBD1,TRBV29-1,NA,TGCAGCGTTTCTGGACAGGACTATGGCTACACCTTC,CSVSGQDYGYTF
TRBJ1-1,TRBD1,TRBV9,NA,TGTGCCAGCAGCGTAGGGCCGGGACAGGGGGCGTGGGACACTGAAGCTTTCTTT,CASSVGPGQGAWDTEAFF